These 21 T cell receptor beta chains came from one sample sequenced in a study of blood T cell repertoires in COVID-19. Method: immunoSEQ multiplex PCR; TCRdb's copy keeps in-frame clones and lacks some. The sample lists under 300,000 clones, roughly four fifths occurring once. Specimen: peripheral blood. Every receptor here comes from a man aged 25-40 years who had recovered from COVID-19.

The rearrangement links TRBV6-5 to TRBJ2-7; a possible D gene is TRBD2 (6 bases). CDR1 and CDR2 from the germline V gene are MNHEY and SVGAGI. V shed 7 bases and J shed 2 bases, with 18 bases lying between them. The CDR3 totals 15 residues. As DNA, the CDR3 is TGTGCCAGCACCCCTGGGGGGATGGGGGCCTACGAGCAGTACTTC. Its protein product is CASTPGGMGAYEQYF.

The J gene is TRBJ2-4, the V gene TRBV7-2; D not resolved. The CDR3 spans 14 residues. Germline V gene lookup returns CDR1 SGHTA and CDR2 FQGNSA. V was shortened by 1 base and J by 6 bases, with 10 bases between the two germline ends. The CDR3 DNA sequence: TGTGCCAGCAGCTTAGGTGTAGAGCGAAACATTCAGTACTTC. Its translation is CASSLGVERNIQYF.

This clone was seen a single time. This chain uses TRBV4-1 with TRBJ2-1, with 8 nucleotides matching TRBD1. Trimming cost V 2 bases and J 10 bases; bases outside gene matches: 4. This CDR3 spans 13 amino acids. Germline V gives CDR1 MGHRA, CDR2 YSYEKL. The CDR3 sequence: CASSQHRDREQFF. The CDR3 region has the DNA TGCGCCAGCAGCCAACATCGGGACAGGGAGCAGTTCTTC.

The V call is TRBV9, the J call TRBJ2-7; D not resolved. Germline CDR1 SGDLS, CDR2 YYNGEE. V lost 0 bases and J 1 base, leaving 8 bases between the germline ends. The CDR3 has 14 residues. The DNA of the CDR3 is TGTGCCAGCAGCGTAGGGGCCACATCCTACGAGCAGTACTTC. It codes for CASSVGATSYEQYF.

This clone was found once. The chain joins TRBV10-2 to TRBJ2-1; D may match TRBD1 or TRBD2 (7 bases each). The CDR3 spans 13 residues. CDR1 is WSHSY and CDR2 is SAAADI in the germline V gene. V was cut by 10 bases and J by 2 bases, with 12 bases left in between. The CDR3 DNA is TGCGCCACCAGGGGGGGTACCTACAATGAGCAGTTCTTC. Translated: CATRGGTYNEQFF.

The genes are TRBV18 and TRBJ2-6; D is ambiguous. The CDR3 runs 14 residues. The V gene lost 5 bases and the J gene lost 1 base, with 6 bases spanning the gap. The germline V gene has CDR1 KGHSH and CDR2 LQKENI. CDR3 sequence: CASSSESGANVLTF. CDR3 nucleotides: TGTGCCAGCTCATCAGAATCTGGGGCCAACGTCCTGACTTTC.

Only a few counts were recorded for this clone. The chain joins TRBV12-3 or TRBV12-4 to TRBJ2-1; D is ambiguous. CDR3 length equals 13 residues. Trimming stripped 0 bases from V and 7 bases from J, with 7 bases between. The CDR3 region is CASSLARGNEQFF. The CDR3 DNA sequence: TGTGCCAGCAGTTTAGCGCGAGGAAATGAGCAGTTCTTC.

V is TRBV18 and J is TRBJ2-2, with TRBD2 identical over 13 bases. V gave up 0 bases and J gave up 3 bases; unmatched junction bases: 4. CDR1 KGHSH and CDR2 LQKENI come from the germline V gene. The CDR3 covers 18 residues. The CDR3 here is CASSPPGLAGVHTGELFF. CDR3 coding DNA: TGTGCCAGCTCACCACCAGGACTAGCGGGGGTTCACACCGGGGAGCTGTTTTTT.

The chain uses TRBV29-1 and TRBJ2-1; no definite D call. CDR3 length equals 12 residues. Germline V gene lookup returns CDR1 SQVTM and CDR2 ANQGSEA. The V end lost 5 bases, the J end lost 3 bases, and 8 bases lay between the germline ends. CDR3 protein: CSVLDFYNEQFF. In DNA, the CDR3 is TGCAGCGTTCTCGACTTCTACAATGAGCAGTTCTTC.

The chain has TRBV7-8 and TRBJ2-7; D might be TRBD2 (5 bases). Germline CDR1 and CDR2: SGHVS and FQNEAQ. Trimming stripped 1 base from V and 3 bases from J, with 10 bases between. This CDR3 region has 14 residues. CDR3 coding DNA: TGTGCCAGCAGCTTAGGCGGGTTAAGCTACGAGCAGTACGTC. It yields the protein CASSLGGLSYEQYV.

In DNA form, the CDR3 reads TGTGCCAGCAGCTTAGGCGGCCCTAGCTCCTACGAGCAGTACGTC. The encoded protein is CASSLGGPSSYEQYV. The chain combines TRBV7-7 with TRBJ2-7, with D unresolved. CDR1 is SSHAT and CDR2 is FNYEAQ in the germline V gene (reference sequence). The V end lost 1 base, the J end lost 0 bases, and 10 bases lay between the germline ends. The CDR3 is 15 residues long.

V is TRBV6-1 and J is TRBJ1-3, with D perhaps matching TRBD1 (5 bases). The V end lost 3 bases, the J end lost 0 bases, and 9 bases lay between the germline ends. The CDR3 is 15 amino acids. The germline gives CDR1 MNHNS, CDR2 SASEGT. DNA for the CDR3: TGTGCCAGCAGTGACAGGGCCCTCTCTGGAAACACCATATATTTT. It yields the protein CASSDRALSGNTIYF.

DNA of the CDR3: TGTGCCAGCAGGATGACTAGCACCCCCGAGCAGTACTTC. It translates to CASRMTSTPEQYF. This chain uses TRBV6-5 with TRBJ2-7; TRBD2 aligns across 7 bases. The CDR3 totals 13 residues. Germline values: CDR1 MNHEY, CDR2 SVGAGI. V shed 6 bases and J 6 bases; nucleotides not matched to a gene: 8.

The chain links TRBV5-1 to TRBJ1-1, with D possibly TRBD1 on 5 matching bases. Trimming shortened V by 9 bases and J by 2 bases, and 17 bases separated the two germline ends. The CDR3 covers 14 residues. Germline V gene data show CDR1 as SGHRS and CDR2 as YFSETQ. CDR3 sequence reads: CATRAGPSNTEAFF. CDR3 in DNA: TGCGCCACCCGGGCGGGGCCCAGTAACACTGAAGCTTTCTTT.

V is TRBV7-9 and J is TRBJ1-2; a weak D match, TRBD1 (5 bases). This CDR3 contains 14 residues. The germline V and J ends were trimmed by 2 bases and 7 bases, with 14 bases remaining between them. Germline V CDR1 and CDR2: SEHNR, FQNEAQ (reference sequence). As DNA, the CDR3 is TGTGCCAGCAGCTTACATGGGGCCGGGGGTGGCTACACCTTC. It specifies CASSLHGAGGGYTF.

The gene calls are TRBV3-1 (or the pseudogene TRBV3-2) and TRBJ2-6; D gene uncertain. This CDR3 is built from 16 residues. Between the trimmed V and J ends, which lost 0 bases and 1 base, there was a span of 7 bases. Looked up from germline, CDR1 is LGHDT and CDR2 is YNNKEL (reference sequence). This CDR3 reads CASSQDTESGANVLTF. CDR3 DNA: TGTGCCAGCAGCCAAGACACAGAGTCTGGGGCCAACGTCCTGACTTTC.

The V call is TRBV6-5, the J call TRBJ2-1; a weak D match, TRBD2 (5 bases). This CDR3 region has 15 residues. The germline CDR1 and CDR2 sequences are MNHEY and SVGAGI. V was shortened by 8 bases and J by 0 bases, with 14 bases between the two germline ends. The CDR3 DNA sequence: TGTGCCAGCCGACCGGGGAAAATCTCCTACAATGAGCAGTTCTTC. This translates into CASRPGKISYNEQFF.

The chain joins TRBV18 to TRBJ2-1, with 14 bases lining up with TRBD2. Trimming cost V 3 bases and J 8 bases; bases outside gene matches: 0. Germline CDR1 reads KGHSH; CDR2 reads LQKENI. The CDR3 totals 14 residues. The CDR3 nucleotides are TGTGCCAGCTCACCGACTAGCGGGGGGGATGAGCAGTTCTTC. As protein: CASSPTSGGDEQFF.

V and J are TRBV2 and TRBJ1-2; D is undetermined. Trimming left V 6 bases short and J 8 bases short, with 13 bases between. CDR1 is SNHLY, CDR2 FYNNEI, per germline. The CDR3 contains 12 residues. Here the CDR3 DNA reads TGTGCCAGCAGCATAGAAGCGGCCGGCTACACCTTC. Encoded protein: CASSIEAAGYTF.

This rearrangement joins TRBV6-2 or TRBV6-3 to TRBJ1-2; a possible D gene is TRBD1 (6 bases). CDR1 and CDR2 from the germline V gene are MNHEY and SVGEGT. V was shortened by 5 bases and J by 5 bases, with 12 bases between the two germline ends. The CDR3 contains 13 residues. For the CDR3, the DNA is TGTGCCAGCAGTCTACAGGGTTTTTATGGCTACACCTTC. It is translated as CASSLQGFYGYTF.

On this clone: One end of the junction varies from germline; a read error may be responsible. This sequence joins TRBV2 and TRBJ2-4; 8 bases agree with TRBD2. CDR3 size: 16 residues. Germline CDR1 and CDR2: SNHLY and FYNNEI. In nucleotides, the CDR3 is TGTGCCAGCACTGAACGACCGGGGCTAGCGGGCGACATTCAGTACTTC. This codes for CASTERPGLAGDIQYF.